This T cell receptor beta chain stems from a study of CD4 T cells in relation to SARS-CoV-2 and coronaviruses. The wider study: The restricting HLA molecule for shared crossreactive spike epitopes was mapped.

Trimming took 8 bases from V and 8 from J; bases not matched to a gene: 8. This CDR3 region has 14 residues. Germline lookup yields CDR1 ENHRY and CDR2 SYGVKD. The unexposed donors gave CD4+ T cells in about 2010-2019, prior to COVID-19. TCRdb's table, derived via immunoSEQ multiplex PCR, lists solely in-frame clones and lacks some. The sample has 68,000 or so clones; 80% to 95% are singletons. The source material was naive CD4+ T cells from PBMCs. Subset reported: naive CD4+ T cells isolated by negative enrichment. The sequence derives from a human donor in good health. V and J are TRBV10-3 and TRBJ1-6; TRBD1 agrees at 8 bases. This CDR3 is CAIGSDRGYSPLHF. The DNA for the CDR3 is TGTGCCATCGGCTCAGACAGGGGTTATTCACCCCTCCACTTT.